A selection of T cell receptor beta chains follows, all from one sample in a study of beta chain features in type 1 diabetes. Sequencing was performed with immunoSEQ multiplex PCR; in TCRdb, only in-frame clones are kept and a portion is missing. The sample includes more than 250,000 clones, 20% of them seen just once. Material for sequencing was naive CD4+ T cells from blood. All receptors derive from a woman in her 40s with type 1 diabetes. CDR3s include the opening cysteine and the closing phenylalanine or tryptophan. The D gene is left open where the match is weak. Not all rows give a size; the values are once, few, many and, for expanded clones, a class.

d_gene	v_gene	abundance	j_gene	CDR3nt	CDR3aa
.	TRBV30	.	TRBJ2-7	TGTGCCTGGGCGGGCTCGTACGAGCAGTACTTC	CAWAGSYEQYF
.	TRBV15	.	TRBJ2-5	TGTGCCACCAGCAGATGGGCAGGGGGGTCCCAAGAGACCCAGTACTTC	CATSRWAGGSQETQYF
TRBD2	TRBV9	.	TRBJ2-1	TGTGCCAGCAGCATACTAGCGGGAGGCCACAATGAGCAGTTCTTC	CASSILAGGHNEQFF
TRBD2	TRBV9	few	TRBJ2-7	TGTGCCAGCAGCCCTACCGGGACTAGTTCTTACGAGCAGTACTTC	CASSPTGTSSYEQYF
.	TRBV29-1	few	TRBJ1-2	TGCAGCTTTGGGACATCTAACTATGGCTACACCTTC	CSFGTSNYGYTF
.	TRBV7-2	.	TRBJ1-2	TGTGCCAGCAGCTCCCCCGGCGGGAACTATGGCTACACCTTC	CASSSPGGNYGYTF
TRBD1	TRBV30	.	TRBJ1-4	TGTGCCGGGAAACCGGGACAGGGGCGAGTCCACGAAAAACTGTTTTTT	CAGKPGQGRVHEKLFF
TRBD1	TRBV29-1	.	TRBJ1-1	TGCAGCGTCTTACAGGGGGGTAGAACTGAAGCTTTCTTT	CSVLQGGRTEAFF
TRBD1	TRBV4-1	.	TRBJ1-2	TGCGCCAGCAGCCAAATCGGACAGGGGAAGCATGGCTACACCTTC	CASSQIGQGKHGYTF
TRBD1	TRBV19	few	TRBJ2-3	TGTGCCAGTAGCCGGACAGGGGAAGGCACAGATACGCAGTATTTT	CASSRTGEGTDTQYF
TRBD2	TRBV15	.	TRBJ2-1	TGTGCCACCAGCAGAGAGCCTAGCGGGAGTGTCAACAATGAGCAGTTCTTC	CATSREPSGSVNNEQFF
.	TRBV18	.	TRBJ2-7	TGTGCCAGCTCACCAGGACCTCCCGGGGACGAGCAGTACTTC	CASSPGPPGDEQYF
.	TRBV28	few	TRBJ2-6	TGTGCCAGCAGACGCGACTCTGGGGCCAACGTCCTGACTTTC	CASRRDSGANVLTF
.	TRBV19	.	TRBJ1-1	TGTGCCAGTTTTCAGGGGAGCGCTTTCTTT	CASFQGSAFF
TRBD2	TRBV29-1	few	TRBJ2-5	TGCAGCGTTGAAAAGCCAGCGGGGCTCCAAGAGACCCAGTACTTC	CSVEKPAGLQETQYF
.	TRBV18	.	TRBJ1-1	TGTGCCAGCTCACCACCTAGCGCAGAGAACACTGAAGCTTTCTTT	CASSPPSAENTEAFF
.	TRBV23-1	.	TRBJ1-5	TGCGCCAGCAGTCACCCCGAGGGCGGAAATCAGCCCCAGCATTTT	CASSHPEGGNQPQHF
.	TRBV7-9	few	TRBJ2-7	TGTGCCAGCAGCTTAACTTCTCGCGAGCAGTACTTC	CASSLTSREQYF
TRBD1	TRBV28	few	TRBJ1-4	TGTGCCAGCAGTTTAGGGCTGGGACAGGAAGTTGGAAAACTGTTTTTT	CASSLGLGQEVGKLFF
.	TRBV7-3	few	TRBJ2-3	TGTGCCAGCAGCTTAATGGGAGCTAGCACAGATACGCAGTATTTT	CASSLMGASTDTQYF
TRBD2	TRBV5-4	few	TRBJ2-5	TGTGCCAGCAGCTTGAGGACTAGCGGGGCACAAGAGACCCAGTACTTC	CASSLRTSGAQETQYF
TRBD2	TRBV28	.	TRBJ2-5	TGTGCCAGCAGTTCTACAGCGAGCGGGAAGTCGGAGACCCAGTACTTC	CASSSTASGKSETQYF
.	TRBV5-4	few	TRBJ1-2	TGTGCCAGCAGCACCTCCCTGGGAGACTATGGCTACACCTTC	CASSTSLGDYGYTF
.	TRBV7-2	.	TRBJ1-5	TGTGCCAGCAGCTTAGGGAGGGTCCAGCCCCAGCATTTT	CASSLGRVQPQHF
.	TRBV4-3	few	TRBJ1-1	TGCGCCAGCAGCCAAGGAGAGGATCGGGACACTGAAGCTTTCTTT	CASSQGEDRDTEAFF
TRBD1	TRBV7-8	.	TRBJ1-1	TGTGCCAGCGGGTCCCGAAGGGACAGCAACACTGAAGCTTTCTTT	CASGSRRDSNTEAFF
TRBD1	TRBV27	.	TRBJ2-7	TGTGCCAGCCAGAGACAGGGGAGCTACGAGCAGTACTTC	CASQRQGSYEQYF
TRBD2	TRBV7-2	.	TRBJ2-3	TGTGCCAGCCGCGGGGGGAGGAGCACAGATACGCAGTATTTT	CASRGGRSTDTQYF
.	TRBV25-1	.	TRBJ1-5	TGTGCCAGCAGTGCCCAGGGTTGGGCTGGGAATCAGCCCCAGCATTTT	CASSAQGWAGNQPQHF
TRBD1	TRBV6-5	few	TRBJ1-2	TGTGCCAGCAGTTACTCGACAGGGTACTATGGCTACACCTTC	CASSYSTGYYGYTF
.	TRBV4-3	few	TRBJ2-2	TGCGCCAGCAGCCAAGCAGGGTCCGGGGAGCTGTTTTTT	CASSQAGSGELFF
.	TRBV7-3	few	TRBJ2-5	TGTGCCAGCAGCGCACTAGCTGGAAAAGAGACCCAGTACTTC	CASSALAGKETQYF
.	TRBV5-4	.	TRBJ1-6	TGTGCCAGCAGCCAATTGGAGGGTGAAAATTCACCCCTCCACTTT	CASSQLEGENSPLHF
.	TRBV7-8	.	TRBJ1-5	TGTGCCAGCAGCCTGGGCGACCTAAATCAGCCCCAGCATTTT	CASSLGDLNQPQHF
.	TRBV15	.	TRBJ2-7	TGTGCCACCAGCAGAGGGTCCGCCAGCGAGCAGTACTTC	CATSRGSASEQYF
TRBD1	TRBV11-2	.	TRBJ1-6	TGTGCCAGCACCACCGGACAGGGAGGTTCACCCCTCCACTTT	CASTTGQGGSPLHF
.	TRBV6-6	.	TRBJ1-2	TGTGCCAGCAGTGATAGGGGGACTACCTATGGCTACACCTTC	CASSDRGTTYGYTF
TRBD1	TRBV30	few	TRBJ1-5	TGTGCCTGGAGCCCGGGACAGGGGTATCAAGAGCCCCAGCATTTT	CAWSPGQGYQEPQHF
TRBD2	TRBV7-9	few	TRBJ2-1	TGTGCCAGCAGCTTAGGATTGGCGGGAGAGCATGAGCAGTTCTTC	CASSLGLAGEHEQFF
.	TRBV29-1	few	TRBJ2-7	TGCAGCGTTGAGGACAACTCCTACGAGCAGTACTTC	CSVEDNSYEQYF
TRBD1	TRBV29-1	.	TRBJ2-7	TGCAGCGTTGCCCAGGGGGTCTACGAGCAGTACTTC	CSVAQGVYEQYF
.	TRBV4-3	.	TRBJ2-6	TGCGCCAGCAGCCAAGAGTGGGGGCCCTCTGGGGCCAACGTCCTGACTTTC	CASSQEWGPSGANVLTF
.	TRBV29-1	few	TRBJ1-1	TGCAGCGTTGAGTCTCAGGGAGGTACTGAAGCTTTCTTT	CSVESQGGTEAFF
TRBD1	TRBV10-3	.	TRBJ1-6	TGTGCCATCAGTGAGTCGACAGGGGTAGGAGGTTCACCCCTCCACTTT	CAISESTGVGGSPLHF
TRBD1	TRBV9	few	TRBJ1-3	TGTGCCAGCAGCGCGGACAGGGCAAGTGGAAACACCATATATTTT	CASSADRASGNTIYF
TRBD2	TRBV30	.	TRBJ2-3	TGTGCCTGGAGCTCTTGGCGGGAGGGCGAGGATACGCAGTATTTT	CAWSSWREGEDTQYF
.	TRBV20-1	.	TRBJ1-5	TGCAGTGCTAGAGCCGCCGGGCCCCAGCATTTT	CSARAAGPQHF
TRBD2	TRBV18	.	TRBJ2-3	TGTGCCAGCTCACCTCCGCTAGCGGGCACAGATACGCAGTATTTT	CASSPPLAGTDTQYF
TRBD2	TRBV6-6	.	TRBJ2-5	TGTGCCAGCAGTGTGGGACTAGCGGGGGCCCAAGAGACCCAGTACTTC	CASSVGLAGAQETQYF
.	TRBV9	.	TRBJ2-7	TGTGCCAGCAGCGTAGACGGTTACGAGCAGTACTTC	CASSVDGYEQYF
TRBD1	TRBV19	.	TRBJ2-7	TGTGCCAGTAGTATGGGACAGCTTCAGGAGCAGTACTTC	CASSMGQLQEQYF
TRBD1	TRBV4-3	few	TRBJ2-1	TGCGCCAGCAGCCAAGGACAGGGTCCCTTCTACAATGAGCAGTTCTTC	CASSQGQGPFYNEQFF
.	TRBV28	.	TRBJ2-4	TGTGCCAGCAGTGAAAACTCGGACAGCAGGAACATTCAGTACTTC	CASSENSDSRNIQYF
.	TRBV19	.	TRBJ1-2	TGTGCCAGTACCCCTTCGACAGGTCTCTATGGCTACACCTTC	CASTPSTGLYGYTF
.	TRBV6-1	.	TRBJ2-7	TGTGCCAGCAGTGAAGTCGGGCAGGGCGGTGGCCCTCAGTACTTC	CASSEVGQGGGPQYF